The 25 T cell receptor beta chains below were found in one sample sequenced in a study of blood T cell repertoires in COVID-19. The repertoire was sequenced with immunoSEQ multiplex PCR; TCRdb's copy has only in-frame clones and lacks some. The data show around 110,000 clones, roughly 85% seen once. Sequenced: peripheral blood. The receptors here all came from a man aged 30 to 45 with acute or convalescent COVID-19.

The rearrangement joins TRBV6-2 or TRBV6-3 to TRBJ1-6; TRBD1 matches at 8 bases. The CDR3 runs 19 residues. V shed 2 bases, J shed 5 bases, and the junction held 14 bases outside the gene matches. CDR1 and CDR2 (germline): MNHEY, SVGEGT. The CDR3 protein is CASSYQMNQGATNNSPLHF. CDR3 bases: TGTGCCAGCAGTTACCAAATGAATCAGGGGGCTACGAATAATTCACCCCTCCACTTT.

This CDR3 is CASSSGGGARDTQYF. The CDR3 bases are TGTGCCAGCAGCTCGGGAGGGGGGGCTAGAGATACGCAGTATTTT. The V and J genes are TRBV5-4 and TRBJ2-3, with 8 positions matching TRBD2. The trim removed 3 bases at V and 5 bases at J, leaving 8 bases unmatched. The CDR3 is made up of 15 amino acids. CDR1 is SGHNT, CDR2 YYREEE, per germline (reference sequence).

CDR3 sequence reads: CASSQESSNQPQHF. The DNA of the CDR3 is TGTGCCAGCAGCCAGGAGAGCAGCAATCAGCCCCAGCATTTT. This chain links TRBV3-1 (or the pseudogene TRBV3-2) with TRBJ1-5, with D uncertain. This CDR3 has 14 amino acids. Trimming stripped 3 bases from V and 1 base from J, with 7 bases between. Germline CDR1 reads LGHDT; CDR2 reads YNNKEL (reference sequence).

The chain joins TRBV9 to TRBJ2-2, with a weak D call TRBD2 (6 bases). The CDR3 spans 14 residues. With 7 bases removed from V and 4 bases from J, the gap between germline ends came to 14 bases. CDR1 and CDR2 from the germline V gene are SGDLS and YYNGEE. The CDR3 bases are TGTGCCAGCCGGGGAGGTGGCGCCACCGGGGAGCTGTTTTTT. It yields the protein CASRGGGATGELFF.

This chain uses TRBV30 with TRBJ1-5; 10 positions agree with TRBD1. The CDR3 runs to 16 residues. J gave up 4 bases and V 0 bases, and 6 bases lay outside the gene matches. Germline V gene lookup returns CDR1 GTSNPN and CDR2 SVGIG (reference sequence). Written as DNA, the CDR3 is TGTGCCTGGAGTGTATACGGACAGGGGGATAATCAGCCCCAGCATTTT. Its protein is CAWSVYGQGDNQPQHF.

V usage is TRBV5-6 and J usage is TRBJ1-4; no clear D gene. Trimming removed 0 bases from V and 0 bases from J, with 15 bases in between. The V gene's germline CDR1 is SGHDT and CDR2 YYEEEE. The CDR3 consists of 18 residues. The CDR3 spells CASSLARGGFATNEKLFF. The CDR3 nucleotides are TGTGCCAGCAGCTTGGCGAGAGGTGGGTTTGCAACTAATGAAAAACTGTTTTTT.

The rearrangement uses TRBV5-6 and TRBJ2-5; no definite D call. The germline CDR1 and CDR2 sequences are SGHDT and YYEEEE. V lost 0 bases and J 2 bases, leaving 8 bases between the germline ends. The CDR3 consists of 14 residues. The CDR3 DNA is TGTGCCAGCAGCTTGGTATCTAGGCAAGAGACCCAGTACTTC. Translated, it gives CASSLVSRQETQYF.

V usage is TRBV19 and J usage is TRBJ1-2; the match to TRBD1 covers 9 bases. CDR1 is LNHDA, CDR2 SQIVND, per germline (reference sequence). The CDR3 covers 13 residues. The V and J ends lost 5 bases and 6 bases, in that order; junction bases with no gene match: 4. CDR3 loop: CASSHGTGNGYTF. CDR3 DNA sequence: TGTGCCAGTAGTCACGGGACAGGGAATGGCTACACCTTC.

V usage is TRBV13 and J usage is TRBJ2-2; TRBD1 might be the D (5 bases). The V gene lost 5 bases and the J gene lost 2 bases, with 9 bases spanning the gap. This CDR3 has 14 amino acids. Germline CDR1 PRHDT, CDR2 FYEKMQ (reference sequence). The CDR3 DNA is TGTGCCAGCAGCAAACGGACAAACACCGGGGAGCTGTTTTTT. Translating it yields CASSKRTNTGELFF.

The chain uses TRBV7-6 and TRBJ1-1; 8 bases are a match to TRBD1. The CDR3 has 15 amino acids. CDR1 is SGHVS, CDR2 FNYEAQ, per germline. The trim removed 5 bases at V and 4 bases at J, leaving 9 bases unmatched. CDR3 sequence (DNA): TGTGCCAGCAGCAGACCGACAGGGGTTGGCACTGAAGCTTTCTTT. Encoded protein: CASSRPTGVGTEAFF.

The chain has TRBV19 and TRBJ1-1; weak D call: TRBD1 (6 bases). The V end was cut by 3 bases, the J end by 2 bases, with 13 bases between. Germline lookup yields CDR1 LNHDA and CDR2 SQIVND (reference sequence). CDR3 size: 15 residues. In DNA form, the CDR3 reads TGTGCCAGTAGTATGAGAGCAGGGGTCAACACTGAAGCTTTCTTT. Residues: CASSMRAGVNTEAFF.

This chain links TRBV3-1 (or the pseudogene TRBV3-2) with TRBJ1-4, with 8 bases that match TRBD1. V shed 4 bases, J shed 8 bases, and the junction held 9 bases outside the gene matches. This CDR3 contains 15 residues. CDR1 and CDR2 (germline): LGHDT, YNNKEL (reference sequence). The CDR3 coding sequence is TGTGCCAGCAGCCCGACCGGGACAGGCGGGGAAAAACTGTTTTTT. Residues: CASSPTGTGGEKLFF.

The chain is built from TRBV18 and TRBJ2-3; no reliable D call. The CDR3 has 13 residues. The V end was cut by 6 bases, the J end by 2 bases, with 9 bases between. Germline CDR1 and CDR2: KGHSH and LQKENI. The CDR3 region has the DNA TGTGCCAGCTCCCCCGGTTTCACAGATACGCAGTATTTT. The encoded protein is CASSPGFTDTQYF.

The CDR3 protein is CASSPPGRGLWDTEAFF. The CDR3 nucleotides read TGTGCCAGCAGCCCCCCGGGGCGGGGGCTATGGGACACTGAAGCTTTCTTT. The rearrangement links TRBV6-2 or TRBV6-3 to TRBJ1-1; tentatively, D is TRBD1 (6 bases). The CDR3 runs to 17 residues. Between the trimmed V and J ends, which lost 6 bases and 3 bases, there was a span of 23 bases. Germline V gene lookup returns CDR1 MNHEY and CDR2 SVGEGT.

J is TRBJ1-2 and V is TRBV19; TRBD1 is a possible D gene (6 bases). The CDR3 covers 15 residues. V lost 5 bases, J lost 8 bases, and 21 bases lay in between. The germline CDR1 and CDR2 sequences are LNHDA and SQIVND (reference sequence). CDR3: CASSPQTGKRGGYTF. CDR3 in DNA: TGTGCCAGTAGTCCTCAGACAGGAAAACGGGGCGGCTACACCTTC.

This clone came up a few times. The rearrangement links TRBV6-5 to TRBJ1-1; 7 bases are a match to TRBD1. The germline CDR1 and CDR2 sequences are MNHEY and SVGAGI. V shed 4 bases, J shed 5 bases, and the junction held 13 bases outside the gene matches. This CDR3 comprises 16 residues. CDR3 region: CASSSPQGGRGTEAFF. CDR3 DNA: TGTGCCAGCAGTTCACCCCAGGGGGGCAGGGGAACTGAAGCTTTCTTT.

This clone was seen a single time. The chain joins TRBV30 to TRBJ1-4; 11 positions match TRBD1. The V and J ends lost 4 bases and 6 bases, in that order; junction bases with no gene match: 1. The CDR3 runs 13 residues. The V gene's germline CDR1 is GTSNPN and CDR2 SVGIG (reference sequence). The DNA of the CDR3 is TGTGCCTGGAAGGACAGGGGGCATGAAAAACTGTTTTTT. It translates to CAWKDRGHEKLFF.

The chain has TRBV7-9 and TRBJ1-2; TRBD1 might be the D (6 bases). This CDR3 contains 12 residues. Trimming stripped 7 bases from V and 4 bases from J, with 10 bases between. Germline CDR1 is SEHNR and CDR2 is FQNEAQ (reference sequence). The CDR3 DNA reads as TGTGCCAGCACGGACAGCCTCTATGGCTACACCTTC. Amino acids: CASTDSLYGYTF. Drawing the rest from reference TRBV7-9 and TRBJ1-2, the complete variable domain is DTGVSQNPRHKITKRGQNVTFRCDPISEHNRLYWYRQTLGQGPEFLTYFQNEAQLEKSRLLSDRFSAERPKGSFSTLEIQRTEQGDSAMYLCASTDSLYGYTFGSGTRLTVV.

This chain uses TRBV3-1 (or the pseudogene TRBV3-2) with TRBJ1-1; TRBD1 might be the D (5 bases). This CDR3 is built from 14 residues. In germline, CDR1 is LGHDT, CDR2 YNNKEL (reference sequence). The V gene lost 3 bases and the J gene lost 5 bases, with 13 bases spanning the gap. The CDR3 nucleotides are TGTGCCAGCAGCCACTCGACAGCAGGGACTGAAGCTTTCTTT. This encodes CASSHSTAGTEAFF.

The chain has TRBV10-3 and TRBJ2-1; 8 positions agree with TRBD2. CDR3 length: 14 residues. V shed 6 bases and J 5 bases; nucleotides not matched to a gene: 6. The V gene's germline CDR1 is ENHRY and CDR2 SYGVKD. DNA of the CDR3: TGTGCCATCAGCTCGGGGGGGGGTCACAATGAGCAGTTCTTC. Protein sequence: CAISSGGGHNEQFF.

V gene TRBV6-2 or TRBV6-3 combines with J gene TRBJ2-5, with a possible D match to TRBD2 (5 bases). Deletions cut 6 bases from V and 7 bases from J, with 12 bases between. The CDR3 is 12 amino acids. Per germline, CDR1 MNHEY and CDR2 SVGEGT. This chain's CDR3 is CASSAGGGTQYF. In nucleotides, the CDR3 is TGTGCCAGCAGCGCCGGAGGAGGGACCCAGTACTTC.

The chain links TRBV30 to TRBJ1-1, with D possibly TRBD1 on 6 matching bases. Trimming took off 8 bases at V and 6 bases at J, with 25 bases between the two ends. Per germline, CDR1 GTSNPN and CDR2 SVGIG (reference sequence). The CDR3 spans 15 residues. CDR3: CAGTRGTGWNPEAFF. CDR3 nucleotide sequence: TGTGCCGGAACCAGGGGAACAGGGTGGAATCCTGAAGCTTTCTTT. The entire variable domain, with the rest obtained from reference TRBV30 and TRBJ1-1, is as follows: SQTIHQWPATLVQPVGSPLSLECTVEGTSNPNLYWYRQAAGRGLQLLFYSVGIGQISSEVPQNLSASRPQDRQFILSSKKLLLSDSGFYLCAGTRGTGWNPEAFFGQGTRLTVV.

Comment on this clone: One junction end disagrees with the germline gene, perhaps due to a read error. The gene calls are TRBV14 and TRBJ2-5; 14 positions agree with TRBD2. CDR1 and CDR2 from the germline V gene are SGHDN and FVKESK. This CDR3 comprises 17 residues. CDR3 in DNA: TGTGCCAGCAGTCAAGCGGGGACTAGCGGGAGCTGGGAGACCCAGTACTTC. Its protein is CASSQAGTSGSWETQYF.

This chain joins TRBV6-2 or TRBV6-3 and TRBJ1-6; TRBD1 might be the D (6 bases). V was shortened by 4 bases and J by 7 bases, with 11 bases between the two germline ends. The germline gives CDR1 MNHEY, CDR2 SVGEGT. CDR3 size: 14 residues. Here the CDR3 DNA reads TGTGCCAGCAGTTTCGTACAGGGAAATTCACCCCTCCACTTT. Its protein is CASSFVQGNSPLHF.

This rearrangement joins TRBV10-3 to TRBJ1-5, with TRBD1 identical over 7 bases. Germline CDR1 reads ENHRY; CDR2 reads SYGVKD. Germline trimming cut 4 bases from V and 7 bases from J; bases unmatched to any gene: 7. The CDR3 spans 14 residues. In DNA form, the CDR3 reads TGTGCCATCAGTGGACAGGGTTCGGAGCAGCCCCAGCATTTT. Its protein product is CAISGQGSEQPQHF.